These T cell receptor beta chains were read from a single sample in a study of control samples from healthy donors and cancer patients. Sequenced by immunoSEQ multiplex PCR; TCRdb stores in-frame clones only, minus some. The sample gives 55,000 to 90,000 clones, around 82% of which show up once; 25% to 35% is in the top ten. The sequenced sample was blood. All receptors derive from a man between 45 and 60 years old in good health. CDR3s include the opening cysteine and the closing phenylalanine or tryptophan. A D gene is named only where the DNA matches it firmly. Clone size is stated in some rows and not others, as once, few, many or a class when expanded.

clone_size,v_call,j_call,d_call,cdr3_aa,cdr3_nt
few,TRBV24-1,TRBJ1-5,-,CATSDPQGSNQPQHF,TGTGCCACCAGTGATCCACAGGGTAGCAATCAGCCCCAGCATTTT
-,TRBV4-1,TRBJ2-3,TRBD2,CASSQPPGVLAGIDTQYF,TGCGCCAGCAGCCAGCCCCCCGGGGTCCTAGCGGGAATAGATACGCAGTATTTT
once,TRBV7-2,TRBJ1-5,-,CASSALGGGAGLRQPQHF,TGTGCCAGCAGCGCCCTAGGAGGGGGGGCCGGGTTGAGGCAGCCCCAGCATTTT
-,TRBV6-5,TRBJ1-2,-,CASSYLRAELGYTF,TGTGCCAGCAGTTACCTCAGGGCGGAGCTCGGCTACACCTTC
-,TRBV27,TRBJ1-6,-,CASSLSVARIPLHF,TGTGCCAGCAGTTTGTCAGTCGCGAGAATACCCCTCCACTTT
-,TRBV7-2,TRBJ2-7,-,CASSLGAPFYEQYF,TGTGCCAGCAGCTTAGGGGCACCATTCTACGAGCAGTACTTC
-,TRBV30,TRBJ1-6,-,CAWTGGNNHNSPLHF,TGTGCCTGGACCGGGGGAAATAATCATAATTCACCCCTCCACTTT
few,TRBV5-1,TRBJ1-6,-,CASSLQMGNSPLHF,TGCGCCAGCAGCTTGCAGATGGGTAATTCACCCCTCCACTTT
-,TRBV12-3/TRBV12-4,TRBJ1-1,-,CASSRTDEAFF,TGTGCCAGCAGTAGGACAGATGAAGCTTTCTTT
many,TRBV9,TRBJ1-6,TRBD1,CASSAYRGRPFSPLHF,TGTGCCAGCAGCGCGTACAGGGGGCGCCCTTTTTCACCCCTCCACTTT
-,TRBV29-1,TRBJ1-4,-,CSVQQGGDEKLFF,TGCAGCGTTCAACAGGGCGGGGATGAAAAACTGTTTTTT
-,TRBV4-3,TRBJ1-1,-,CASSQSIVGMNTEAFF,TGCGCCAGCAGCCAAAGTATTGTGGGCATGAACACTGAAGCTTTCTTT
-,TRBV27,TRBJ1-6,TRBD1,CASSLGGTGYSPLHF,TGTGCCAGCAGTTTGGGGGGGACAGGGTATTCACCCCTCCACTTT
-,TRBV28,TRBJ1-2,-,CASSQRQPGYGYTF,TGTGCCAGCAGTCAACGACAGCCTGGCTATGGCTACACCTTC
-,TRBV27,TRBJ1-2,-,CASSPDSNNYGYTF,TGTGCCAGCAGCCCGGACAGCAATAACTATGGCTACACCTTC
-,TRBV24-1,TRBJ2-1,TRBD2,CATSDSGGSLAGYNEQFF,TGTGCCACCAGTGATTCCGGGGGTTCTCTAGCGGGATACAATGAGCAGTTCTTC
-,TRBV15,TRBJ1-4,-,CATSRDRGGRNEKLFF,TGTGCCACCAGCAGAGATAGGGGGGGCAGGAATGAAAAACTGTTTTTT